The clone carrying this T cell receptor beta chain was found a few times. Its antigen is not identified. The germline V gene has CDR1 LGHDT and CDR2 YNNKEL (reference sequence). Germline trimming cut 3 bases from V and 6 bases from J; bases unmatched to any gene: 5. The CDR3 runs 14 residues. General study findings and limits: Tumor memory CD4+ T cell TCR gene usage was found to cluster with blood and lymph node memory CD4+ cells and with lymph node naive CD4+ cells.

Semi-nested PCR with Nested Universal Primer A followed constant-region reverse priming of full-length variable regions. TCRdb called the 5' RACE reads again in MiXCR, with one record for every CDR3 protein. The repertoire has 35,000 to 50,000 distinct CDR3 sequences, approximately 30% of them found once; the top ten carry 4% to 4.5%. The origin of this receptor is a female donor with breast cancer. The sample consisted of tumor-infiltrating memory CD4+ T cells sorted from the breast tumor. Subset defined: memory CD4+ T cells, CD4+CD45RO+CD25-. The rearrangement links TRBV3-1 to TRBJ1-5; 7 nucleotides line up with TRBD1. The chain's CDR3 is CASSQKGGSQPQHF. DNA for the CDR3: TGTGCCAGCAGCCAGAAAGGGGGCTCTCAGCCCCAGCATTTT. Full variable domain (rest looked up from reference TRBV3-1 and TRBJ1-5): DTAVSQTPKYLVTQMGNDKSIKCEQNLGHDTMYWYKQDSKKFLKIMFSYNNKELIINETVPNRFSPKSPDKAHLNLHINSLELGDSAVYFCASSQKGGSQPQHFGDGTRLSIL.